Shown below are 26 T cell receptor beta chains from a single sample sequenced in a study of CD8 T cells in Susac syndrome. After extraction with the RNeasy kit, about 0.5 to 1 ug of the RNA was reverse transcribed using random hexamers. TCRdb redid the calling of the immunoSEQ multiplex PCR reads with MiXCR, one entry per CDR3 protein. The sample records under 150,000 distinct CDR3 sequences, about 95% being singletons. The sequenced sample consisted of CD4+ T cells from PBMCs. These receptors all come from a human donor with multiple sclerosis.

The rearrangement links TRBV4-2 to TRBJ1-5; a weak D match, TRBD1 (5 bases). Trimming took 2 bases from V and 3 from J, leaving 11 bases between them. The CDR3 consists of 15 residues. Germline CDR1 is LGHNA and CDR2 is YNFKEQ. The CDR3 reads CASSQRDSLNQPQHF. CDR3 in DNA: TGTGCCAGCAGCCAAAGGGACTCCCTCAATCAGCCCCAGCATTTT.

The chain's CDR3 is CASSLTMGGRGNTEAFF. As DNA, the CDR3 is TGTGCCAGCAGCTTGACCATGGGGGGCCGAGGGAACACTGAAGCTTTCTTT. This chain connects TRBV5-4 to TRBJ1-1, with D perhaps matching TRBD1 (6 bases). CDR1 SGHNT and CDR2 YYREEE come from the germline V gene (reference sequence). The V end lost 1 base, the J end lost 1 base, and 17 bases lay between the germline ends. The CDR3 is made up of 17 amino acids. Looking up the rest from reference TRBV5-4 and TRBJ1-1 gives the full variable domain: ETGVTQSPTHLIKTRGQQVTLRCSSQSGHNTVSWYQQALGQGPQFIFQYYREEENGRGNFPPRFSGLQFPNYSSELNVNALELDDSALYLCASSLTMGGRGNTEAFFGQGTRLTVV.

The chain is built from TRBV19 and TRBJ1-2; the match to TRBD1 covers 7 bases. The V segment lost 4 bases and the J segment 5 bases; nucleotides outside the gene matches: 10. The germline V gene encodes CDR1 LNHDA and CDR2 SQIVND (reference sequence). This CDR3 region has 15 residues. The chain's CDR3 is CASSTTSGTDYGYTF. CDR3 bases: TGTGCCAGTAGTACCACCTCCGGGACAGATTATGGCTACACCTTC.

The rearrangement joins TRBV7-9 to TRBJ1-4; D call uncertain. Germline assignment: CDR1 SEHNR and CDR2 FQNEAQ (reference sequence). The CDR3 spans 15 residues. Trimming left V 5 bases short and J 2 bases short, with 12 bases between. The CDR3: CASSTGLKTNEKLFF. CDR3 in DNA: TGTGCCAGCAGCACCGGACTGAAGACTAATGAAAAACTGTTTTTT. Full variable domain (missing parts from reference TRBV7-9 and TRBJ1-4): DTGVSQNPRHKITKRGQNVTFRCDPISEHNRLYWYRQTLGQGPEFLTYFQNEAQLEKSRLLSDRFSAERPKGSFSTLEIQRTEQGDSAMYLCASSTGLKTNEKLFFGSGTQLSVL.

The rearrangement links TRBV4-2 to TRBJ1-1; D call uncertain. The CDR3 is made up of 14 amino acids. Trimming shortened V by 0 bases and J by 3 bases, and 8 bases separated the two germline ends. Looked up from germline, CDR1 is LGHNA and CDR2 is YNFKEQ. In DNA, the CDR3 is TGTGCCAGCAGCCAAGATAGAAGGGACACTGAAGCTTTCTTT. Protein product: CASSQDRRDTEAFF.

Written as DNA, the CDR3 is TGTGCCAGCAGTTTCGGTCCAGTCAGCACAGATACGCAGTATTTT. This encodes CASSFGPVSTDTQYF. This sequence joins TRBV27 and TRBJ2-3, with D uncertain. Germline V lookup: CDR1 MNHEY, CDR2 SMNVEV (reference sequence). The CDR3 is 15 residues long. The V gene lost 3 bases and the J gene lost 0 bases, with 10 bases spanning the gap.

The J gene is TRBJ2-7, the V gene TRBV7-9, with 12 positions matching TRBD1. The V gene end was trimmed by 2 bases and the J gene end by 5 bases; junction bases not matched to a gene: 7. This CDR3 has 16 amino acids. Per germline, CDR1 SEHNR and CDR2 FQNEAQ (reference sequence). CDR3 sequence: CASSLLTGTGGNEQYF. As DNA, the CDR3 is TGTGCCAGCAGCTTACTGACCGGGACAGGGGGCAACGAGCAGTACTTC.

There are a few counts of this clonotype. V usage is TRBV27 and J usage is TRBJ1-5; D is ambiguous. The CDR3 runs to 14 residues. V was shortened by 3 bases and J by 0 bases, with 6 bases between the two germline ends. From germline, CDR1 is MNHEY and CDR2 SMNVEV (reference sequence). CDR3 loop: CASSFYDSNQPQHF. CDR3 nucleotides: TGTGCCAGCAGTTTCTACGATAGCAATCAGCCCCAGCATTTT.

The chain recombines TRBV2 with TRBJ1-3; D gene ambiguous. The V gene lost 6 bases and the J gene lost 1 base, with 4 bases spanning the gap. CDR3 length: 12 amino acids. Germline V gene lookup returns CDR1 SNHLY and CDR2 FYNNEI. In DNA form, the CDR3 reads TGTGCCAGCAGGGAATCTGGAAACACCATATATTTT. Residues: CASRESGNTIYF.

The rearrangement uses TRBV7-9 and TRBJ2-2, with 8 bases lining up with TRBD1. CDR1 SEHNR and CDR2 FQNEAQ come from the germline V gene (reference sequence). J was trimmed by 6 bases and V by 5 bases; bases with no gene match: 11. The CDR3 is 16 residues long. The CDR3 region is CASSAPGQAVPGELFF. The CDR3 nucleotides read TGTGCCAGCAGCGCCCCGGGACAGGCCGTACCCGGGGAGCTGTTTTTT.

The chain has TRBV14 and TRBJ1-1; no clear D. This CDR3 region has 15 residues. With 1 base removed from V and 5 bases from J, the gap between germline ends came to 14 bases. Per germline, CDR1 SGHDN and CDR2 FVKESK. CDR3 DNA: TGTGCCAGCAGCCAAGGCGGCCCCCGAGGGACTGAAGCTTTCTTT. The encoded protein is CASSQGGPRGTEAFF.

The J gene is TRBJ1-4, the V gene TRBV5-1, with D perhaps matching TRBD1 (5 bases). With 4 bases removed from V and 7 bases from J, the gap between germline ends came to 17 bases. CDR3 size: 15 residues. Per germline, CDR1 SGHRS and CDR2 YFSETQ. This chain's CDR3 is CASSPGEGEREKLFF. CDR3 in DNA: TGCGCCAGCAGCCCCGGGGAAGGGGAGCGTGAAAAACTGTTTTTT.

J is TRBJ2-6 and V is TRBV7-6; D call uncertain. The germline V and J ends were trimmed by 4 bases and 0 bases, with 7 bases remaining between them. The germline gives CDR1 SGHVS, CDR2 FNYEAQ. There are 15 residues in the CDR3. In DNA, the CDR3 is TGTGCCAGCAGCTCCCCAGACTCTGGGGCCAACGTCCTGACTTTC. Translation gives CASSSPDSGANVLTF.

The V call is TRBV11-1, the J call TRBJ2-7, with D possibly matching TRBD1 (5 bases). Germline CDR1 reads SGHAT; CDR2 reads FQDESV (reference sequence). Trimming removed 5 bases from V and 6 bases from J, with 17 bases in between. The length of the CDR3 is 14 residues. The CDR3 loop is CASSPQQALREQYF. DNA for the CDR3: TGTGCCAGCAGCCCCCAACAGGCGCTACGCGAGCAGTACTTC.

The chain couples TRBV7-2 to TRBJ2-7; 8 positions match TRBD1. The CDR3 has 12 amino acids. Unmatched junction bases numbered 1, after V lost 3 bases and J lost 6 bases. Germline loops: CDR1 SGHTA, CDR2 FQGNSA. The CDR3 loop reads CASSFTGGEQYF. The CDR3 bases are TGTGCCAGCAGCTTTACAGGGGGCGAGCAGTACTTC.

The chain combines TRBV7-2 with TRBJ1-1, with D uncertain. The CDR3 spans 14 residues. Germline values: CDR1 SGHTA, CDR2 FQGNSA. The germline V and J ends were trimmed by 4 bases and 4 bases, with 13 bases remaining between them. The CDR3 protein is CASSSPTLGTEAFF. In DNA, the CDR3 is TGTGCCAGCAGCTCCCCCACCTTGGGCACTGAAGCTTTCTTT. The variable domain in full, completed from reference TRBV7-2 and TRBJ1-1, reads GAGVSQSPSNKVTEKGKDVELRCDPISGHTALYWYRQSLGQGLEFLIYFQGNSAPDKSGLPSDRFSAERTGGSVSTLTIQRTQQEDSAVYLCASSSPTLGTEAFFGQGTRLTVV.

In its sample, this clonotype was seen once. The rearrangement uses TRBV9 and TRBJ2-3; 9 nucleotides line up with TRBD2. V lost 0 bases and J lost 2; bases outside the gene matches: 4. The CDR3 has 16 amino acids. Germline-derived CDR1 and CDR2 are SGDLS and YYNGEE. In nucleotides, the CDR3 is TGTGCCAGCAGCGTAGAAGCGGGGGGTAACACAGATACGCAGTATTTT. It translates to CASSVEAGGNTDTQYF.

This chain's CDR3 is CAWSRVGTEAFF. The CDR3 region has the DNA TGTGCCTGGAGTCGGGTAGGCACTGAAGCTTTCTTT. The V and J genes are TRBV30 and TRBJ1-1; D gene unclear. Germline-derived CDR1 and CDR2 are GTSNPN and SVGIG (reference sequence). The V end lost 2 bases, the J end lost 4 bases, and 8 bases lay between the germline ends. This CDR3 comprises 12 residues.

The V and J genes are TRBV2 and TRBJ1-5; 7 nucleotides line up with TRBD1. Germline trimming cut 6 bases from V and 1 base from J; bases unmatched to any gene: 3. Germline-derived CDR1 and CDR2 are SNHLY and FYNNEI. The CDR3 has 14 residues. CDR3 bases: TGTGCCAGCAGCGTACAGGGGAGCAATCAGCCCCAGCATTTT. As protein: CASSVQGSNQPQHF.

The V gene is TRBV19, the J gene TRBJ2-7, with 10 bases matching TRBD1. After removal of 7 bases from V and 3 bases from J, the junction contained 6 bases not matched to a gene. This CDR3 is built from 14 residues. From germline, CDR1 is LNHDA and CDR2 SQIVND (reference sequence). The CDR3 DNA sequence: TGTGCCAGTAAACCGGGACAGGGGTACTACGAGCAGTACTTC. Residues: CASKPGQGYYEQYF.

J is TRBJ1-1 and V is TRBV4-2; the D is unclear. V gave up 1 base and J gave up 0 bases, with 9 bases separating them. This CDR3 region has 15 residues. Germline CDR1 is LGHNA and CDR2 is YNFKEQ. The CDR3 reads CASSQGTAMNTEAFF. CDR3 DNA sequence: TGTGCCAGCAGCCAAGGGACGGCGATGAACACTGAAGCTTTCTTT.

The CDR3 nucleotides read TGCGCCAGCAGCCGGGTCCGACAGTCTAGCACAGATACGCAGTATTTT. Its protein is CASSRVRQSSTDTQYF. The J gene is TRBJ2-3, the V gene TRBV5-1, with a weak D call TRBD1 (5 bases). The ends were cut back, 4 bases at V and 0 bases at J, with 15 bases in the middle. This CDR3 is built from 16 residues. Germline V gene data show CDR1 as SGHRS and CDR2 as YFSETQ.

The chain employs TRBV5-1 and TRBJ2-3; possibly TRBD2 for D (5 bases). The CDR3 consists of 14 residues. CDR1 is SGHRS, CDR2 YFSETQ, per germline. The ends were cut back, 2 bases at V and 5 bases at J, with 12 bases in the middle. The CDR3 nucleotides read TGCGCCAGCAGCTTTCAGCCGGGAAAAGATACGCAGTATTTT. It is translated as CASSFQPGKDTQYF. The entire variable domain, with the rest obtained from reference TRBV5-1 and TRBJ2-3, is as follows: KAGVTQTPRYLIKTRGQQVTLSCSPISGHRSVSWYQQTPGQGLQFLFEYFSETQRNKGNFPGRFSGRQFSNSRSEMNVSTLELGDSALYLCASSFQPGKDTQYFGPGTRLTVL.

The chain links TRBV20-1 to TRBJ2-1; a possible D gene is TRBD2 (5 bases). CDR1 and CDR2 (germline): DFQATT, SNEGSKA (reference sequence). Trimming shortened V by 5 bases and J by 1 base, and 15 bases separated the two germline ends. There are 15 residues in the CDR3. CDR3 sequence (DNA): TGCAGTGCTTCTAGAGGAGAGGGTTCCTACAATGAGCAGTTCTTC. It yields the protein CSASRGEGSYNEQFF.

The chain recombines TRBV12-3 or TRBV12-4 with TRBJ1-2; D may be TRBD1 (6 bases). Trimming removed 6 bases from V and 2 bases from J, with 10 bases in between. The CDR3 is 13 residues long. CDR3: CASRPTGNYGYTF. The CDR3 coding sequence is TGTGCCAGCAGACCTACAGGGAACTATGGCTACACCTTC.

The chain links TRBV10-3 to TRBJ2-5; a possible D gene is TRBD1 (6 bases). The CDR3 is 16 amino acids. V lost 3 bases and J lost 1, with 15 bases in between. Germline V gene lookup returns CDR1 ENHRY and CDR2 SYGVKD. The CDR3 protein is CAISEVRGPVQETQYF. The CDR3 DNA reads TGTGCCATCAGTGAAGTCAGGGGACCCGTCCAAGAGACCCAGTACTTC.